The 21 T cell receptor beta chains below come from one sample, sequenced in a study of shared clonotypes between healthy human individuals. Generated by immunoSEQ multiplex PCR, the TCRdb table keeps only in-frame clones and is missing some. The repertoire holds roughly 2.6 million clones, with 85% to 95% as singletons. Sequenced sample: naive CD4+ T cells sorted from blood. The subset: CD45RA+ positively selected. The source of these receptors is a man aged 18-30 years in good health.

This chain links TRBV6-5 with TRBJ2-7; the D gene is possibly TRBD1 (6 bases). Deletions cut 6 bases from V and 0 bases from J, with 15 bases between. CDR3 length: 15 residues. The germline gives CDR1 MNHEY, CDR2 SVGAGI. The CDR3 DNA reads TGTGCCAGCAGCCCGGAGAAGGGGGTCTCCTACGAGCAGTACTTC. Translating gives CASSPEKGVSYEQYF.

The rearrangement uses TRBV5-1 and TRBJ2-3, with D tentatively TRBD1 (7 bases). The CDR3 is 15 residues long. The ends were cut back, 6 bases at V and 4 bases at J, with 18 bases in the middle. Germline assignment: CDR1 SGHRS and CDR2 YFSETQ. CDR3 in amino acids: CASTLGQGGADTQYF. The CDR3, as DNA: TGCGCCAGCACTCTCGGGCAGGGGGGCGCAGATACGCAGTATTTT.

V is TRBV2 and J is TRBJ2-1; 7 bases agree with TRBD1. The ends lost 6 bases at V and 0 bases at J; junction bases unmatched: 2. This CDR3 has 14 residues. CDR1 is SNHLY, CDR2 FYNNEI, per germline. CDR3 loop: CASRDRTSYNEQFF. The CDR3 DNA reads TGTGCCAGCAGGGACAGGACCTCCTACAATGAGCAGTTCTTC.

The chain links TRBV18 to TRBJ2-1; D might be TRBD2 (5 bases). CDR1 is KGHSH, CDR2 LQKENI, per germline. The CDR3 extends over 15 amino acids. V was trimmed by 2 bases and J by 5 bases, leaving 13 bases between them. Written as DNA, the CDR3 is TGTGCCAGCTCACCAGGGGTAAACGGGGACAATGAGCAGTTCTTC. As protein: CASSPGVNGDNEQFF.

The V and J genes are TRBV27 and TRBJ2-2; D is unclear. The CDR3 is made up of 13 amino acids. The V gene's germline CDR1 is MNHEY and CDR2 SMNVEV (reference sequence). V lost 0 bases and J 7 bases, leaving 6 bases between the germline ends. CDR3 sequence: CASSLSALGELFF. In DNA form, the CDR3 reads TGTGCCAGCAGTTTATCTGCCCTCGGGGAGCTGTTTTTT.

This chain uses TRBV7-9 with TRBJ2-1; D gene uncertain. This CDR3 comprises 16 residues. Germline CDR1 and CDR2: SEHNR and FQNEAQ (reference sequence). V lost 0 bases and J lost 4, with 13 bases in between. CDR3 DNA sequence: TGTGCCAGCAGCTTAGCGGGTCTAGGCGCGTACAATGAGCAGTTCTTC. It encodes CASSLAGLGAYNEQFF.

This chain connects TRBV9 to TRBJ2-3, with TRBD2 matching over 10 bases. The germline gives CDR1 SGDLS, CDR2 YYNGEE. The junction had 4 bases not matched to a gene; V was cut back by 3 bases and J by 3 bases. CDR3 size: 15 residues. Written as DNA, the CDR3 is TGTGCCAGCAGCGCGGTAGCGGGAGGAACAGATACGCAGTATTTT. It is translated as CASSAVAGGTDTQYF.

The chain carries TRBV15 and TRBJ2-7, with a possible D match to TRBD2 (5 bases). The CDR3 consists of 15 residues. Germline loops: CDR1 LNHNV, CDR2 YYDKDF (reference sequence). V was clipped by 4 bases and J by 4 bases, with 17 bases between them. CDR3 DNA sequence: TGTGCCACCAGCATTGGGTCGGGAAACGGTTACGAGCAGTACTTC. Translated, it gives CATSIGSGNGYEQYF. Using reference TRBV15 and TRBJ2-7 for the parts outside the CDR3, the full variable domain is DAMVIQNPRYQVTQFGKPVTLSCSQTLNHNVMYWYQQKSSQAPKLLFHYYDKDFNNEADTPDNFQSRRPNTSFCFLDIRSPGLGDTAMYLCATSIGSGNGYEQYFGPGTRLTVT.

CDR3 in DNA: TGCGCCAGCAGCCCGGGCTCCGGTGCGGTAACAACTAATGAAAAACTGTTTTTT. It yields the protein CASSPGSGAVTTNEKLFF. The rearrangement uses TRBV4-1 and TRBJ1-4, with no clear D. The germline CDR1 and CDR2 sequences are MGHRA and YSYEKL. The ends were cut back, 4 bases at V and 0 bases at J, with 18 bases in the middle. The CDR3 loop spans 18 amino acids.

The chain employs TRBV7-2 and TRBJ1-6; TRBD1 might be the D (5 bases). Trimming left V 1 base short and J 7 bases short, with 11 bases between. CDR3 length: 15 residues. Looked up from germline, CDR1 is SGHTA and CDR2 is FQGNSA. CDR3 loop: CASSLEGTVNSPLHF. The CDR3 DNA follows: TGTGCCAGCAGCTTAGAGGGGACGGTGAATTCACCCCTCCACTTT.

The chain carries TRBV29-1 and TRBJ1-1, with 8 nucleotides matching TRBD1. There are 12 residues in the CDR3. Germline V gene data show CDR1 as SQVTM and CDR2 as ANQGSEA. Trimming removed 6 bases from V and 8 bases from J; junction bases left unmatched: 8. The CDR3 coding sequence is TGCAGCGTGCGACAGGGGAAGGGGGAAGCTTTCTTT. It is translated as CSVRQGKGEAFF.

The J gene is TRBJ1-5, the V gene TRBV10-3, with D tentatively TRBD1 (6 bases). Germline CDR1 and CDR2: ENHRY and SYGVKD. This CDR3 contains 15 residues. V gave up 5 bases and J gave up 1 base, with 12 bases separating them. DNA for the CDR3: TGTGCCATCAGTCCCCAGGGGAAGAGCAATCAGCCCCAGCATTTT. The encoded protein is CAISPQGKSNQPQHF.

The rearrangement uses TRBV5-1 and TRBJ1-2, with a weak D call TRBD1 (6 bases). The germline V gene has CDR1 SGHRS and CDR2 YFSETQ. This CDR3 has 15 residues. V was pared by 1 base and J by 0 bases, with 10 bases between. The CDR3 is CASSLSAGANYGYTF. The CDR3 nucleotides are TGCGCCAGCAGCTTGTCGGCAGGGGCTAACTATGGCTACACCTTC.

This chain's CDR3 is CASSLGGSGTNEKLFF. CDR3 nucleotide sequence: TGCGCCAGCAGCTTGGGCGGCTCGGGCACTAATGAAAAACTGTTTTTT. This rearrangement joins TRBV5-1 to TRBJ1-4; no reliable D call. Deletions cut 0 bases from V and 2 bases from J, with 11 bases between. This CDR3 has 16 amino acids. Looked up from germline, CDR1 is SGHRS and CDR2 is YFSETQ.

V is TRBV19 and J is TRBJ2-6; D is undetermined. This CDR3 is 12 amino acids long. Trimming removed 0 bases at V and 11 bases at J, with 5 bases between. The germline CDR1 and CDR2 sequences are LNHDA and SQIVND (reference sequence). CDR3 sequence reads: CASSIDRYVLTF. Here the CDR3 DNA reads TGTGCCAGTAGTATAGACCGGTACGTCCTGACTTTC.

The chain uses TRBV30 and TRBJ2-5; D remains ambiguous. The end of the DNA aligns better with TRBJ2-7, so the J call may be wrong. Germline CDR1 and CDR2: GTSNPN and SVGIG (reference sequence). The CDR3 is 11 residues long. CDR3 coding DNA: TGTGCCTGGAGCGAGACCTACGAGCAGTACTTC. It translates to CAWSETYEQYF.

This clone appeared a single time. This sequence joins TRBV2 and TRBJ1-1; D is perhaps TRBD1 (5 bases). The CDR3 extends over 14 amino acids. CDR1 is SNHLY and CDR2 is FYNNEI in the germline V gene. V gave up 6 bases and J gave up 4 bases, with 15 bases separating them. Here the CDR3 DNA reads TGTGCCAGCAGCCGGGACCCCGTTGGCACTGAAGCTTTCTTT. Protein: CASSRDPVGTEAFF. The full variable domain, in which reference TRBV2 and TRBJ1-1 provide the parts outside the CDR3, is EPEVTQTPSHQVTQMGQEVILRCVPISNHLYFYWYRQILGQKVEFLVSFYNNEISEKSEIFDDQFSVERPDGSNFTLKIRSTKLEDSAMYFCASSRDPVGTEAFFGQGTRLTVV.

About this clone itself: Other DNA sequences of this sample code for an identical CDR3. This chain joins TRBV9 and TRBJ2-1, with 7 bases lining up with TRBD2. V lost 2 bases and J lost 4; bases outside the gene matches: 9. Germline assignment: CDR1 SGDLS and CDR2 YYNGEE. The CDR3 length is 16 residues. The CDR3 loop reads CASSVVPSGVYNEQFF. CDR3 nucleotides: TGTGCCAGCAGCGTGGTACCTAGCGGCGTTTACAATGAGCAGTTCTTC.

A few counts support this clone. J is TRBJ2-7 and V is TRBV5-1; 8 bases line up with TRBD2. The CDR3 totals 14 residues. Germline V CDR1 and CDR2: SGHRS, YFSETQ. V dropped 3 bases and J dropped 2; count of bases not matched to a gene: 4. CDR3 nucleotides: TGCGCCAGCAGCTCGGGACTAGAACCCTACGAGCAGTACTTC. This translates into CASSSGLEPYEQYF.

V usage is TRBV18 and J usage is TRBJ1-1; D uncertain. Germline CDR1 and CDR2: KGHSH and LQKENI. This CDR3 is 15 amino acids long. With 6 bases removed from V and 5 bases from J, the gap between germline ends came to 19 bases. The CDR3 sequence: CASSDMAPAGTEAFF. In nucleotides, the CDR3 is TGTGCCAGCTCCGACATGGCCCCGGCGGGAACTGAAGCTTTCTTT.

This chain uses TRBV6-5 with TRBJ1-1, with D hard to call. V was cut by 5 bases and J by 10 bases, with 17 bases left in between. The germline CDR1 and CDR2 sequences are MNHEY and SVGAGI. The CDR3 consists of 13 residues. CDR3 bases: TGTGCCAGCAGTCGATCCGGGCCTCGAGGAGCTTTCTTT. Its translation is CASSRSGPRGAFF.